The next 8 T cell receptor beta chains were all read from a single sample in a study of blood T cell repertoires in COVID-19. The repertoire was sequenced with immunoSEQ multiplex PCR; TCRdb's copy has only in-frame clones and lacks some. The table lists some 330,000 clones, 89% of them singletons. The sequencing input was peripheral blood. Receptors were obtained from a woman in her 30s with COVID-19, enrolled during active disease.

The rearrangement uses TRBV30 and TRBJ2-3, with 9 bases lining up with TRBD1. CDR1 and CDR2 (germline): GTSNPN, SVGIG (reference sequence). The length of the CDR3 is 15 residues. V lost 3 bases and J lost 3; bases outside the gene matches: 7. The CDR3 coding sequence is TGTGCCTGGAGCTCAGGGGACAGGGATACAGATACGCAGTATTTT. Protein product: CAWSSGDRDTDTQYF.

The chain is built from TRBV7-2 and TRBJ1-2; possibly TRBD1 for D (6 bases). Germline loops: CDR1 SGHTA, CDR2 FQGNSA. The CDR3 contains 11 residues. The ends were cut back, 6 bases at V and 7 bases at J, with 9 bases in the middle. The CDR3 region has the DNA TGTGCCAGCAGTACAGGGATTGGCTACACCTTC. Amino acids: CASSTGIGYTF.

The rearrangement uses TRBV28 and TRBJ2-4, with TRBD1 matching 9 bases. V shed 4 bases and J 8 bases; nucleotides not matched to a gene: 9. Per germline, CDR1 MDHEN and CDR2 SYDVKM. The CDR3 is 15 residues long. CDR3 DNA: TGTGCCAGCAGTTCCCGGGACAGGGACTTTGACATTCAGTACTTC. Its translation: CASSSRDRDFDIQYF. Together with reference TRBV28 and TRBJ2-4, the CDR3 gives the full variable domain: DVKVTQSSRYLVKRTGEKVFLECVQDMDHENMFWYRQDPGLGLRLIYFSYDVKMKEKGDIPEGYSVSREKKERFSLILESASTNQTSMYLCASSSRDRDFDIQYFGAGTRLSVL.

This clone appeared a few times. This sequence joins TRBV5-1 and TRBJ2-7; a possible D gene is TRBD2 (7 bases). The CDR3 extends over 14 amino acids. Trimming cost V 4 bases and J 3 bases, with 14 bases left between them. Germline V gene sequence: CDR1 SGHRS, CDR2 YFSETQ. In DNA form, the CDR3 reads TGCGCCAGCAGCCCCCGGGGGGCTGGCTACGAGCAGTACTTC. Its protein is CASSPRGAGYEQYF.

The chain's CDR3 is CASSLFSFSNQPQHF. CDR3 DNA sequence: TGTGCCAGCAGTTTATTTTCGTTCAGCAATCAGCCCCAGCATTTT. The rearrangement joins TRBV27 to TRBJ1-5; D gene uncertain. The CDR3 contains 15 residues. Trimming pared 1 base from V and 1 base from J, leaving 8 bases between. Germline-derived CDR1 and CDR2 are MNHEY and SMNVEV (reference sequence).

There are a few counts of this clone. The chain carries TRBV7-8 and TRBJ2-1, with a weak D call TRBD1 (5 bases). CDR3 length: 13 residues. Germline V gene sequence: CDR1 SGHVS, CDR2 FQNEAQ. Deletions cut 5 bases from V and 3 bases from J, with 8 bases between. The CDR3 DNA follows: TGTGCCAGCAGCCCCCAGGGCTACAATGAGCAGTTCTTC. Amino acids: CASSPQGYNEQFF.

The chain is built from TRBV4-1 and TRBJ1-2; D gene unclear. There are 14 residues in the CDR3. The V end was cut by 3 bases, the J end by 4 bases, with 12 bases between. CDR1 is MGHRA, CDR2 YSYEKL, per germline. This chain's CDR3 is CASSQRVNLYGYTF. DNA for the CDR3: TGCGCCAGCAGCCAGCGAGTCAATCTCTATGGCTACACCTTC.

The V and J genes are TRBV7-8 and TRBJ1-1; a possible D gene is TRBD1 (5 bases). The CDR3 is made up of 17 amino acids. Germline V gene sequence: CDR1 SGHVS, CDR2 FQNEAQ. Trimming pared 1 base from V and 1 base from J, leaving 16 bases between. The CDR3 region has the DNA TGTGCCAGCAGCTTAGTTAGGGGTGGGGCAGCGAACACTGAAGCTTTCTTT. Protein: CASSLVRGGAANTEAFF.